This is a list of T cell receptor beta chains from one sample in a study of beta chain features in type 1 diabetes. Method: immunoSEQ multiplex PCR; TCRdb's copy keeps in-frame clones and lacks some. In the table there are around 650,000 clones, 9.5% to 15% of which are singletons. The sample was naive CD4+ T cells from blood. All receptors derive from a man aged 30 to 39 with type 1 diabetes. The CDR3 runs from the conserved cysteine through the conserved F or W. D genes are given only for firm matches. Rows give clone size only sometimes, using once, few, many, or a class for an expanded clone.

TRBJ2-2,few,NA,TRBV4-3,CASSPRPGQNTGELFF,TGCGCCAGCAGCCCGCGTCCGGGACAGAACACCGGGGAGCTGTTTTTT
TRBJ2-5,NA,TRBD1,TRBV18,CASSPPQGYQETQYF,TGTGCCAGCTCACCACCACAGGGGTACCAAGAGACCCAGTACTTC
TRBJ2-7,NA,NA,TRBV6-5,CASPCRGRAAYEQYF,TGTGCCAGCCCCTGTAGGGGTAGAGCCGCCTACGAGCAGTACTTC
TRBJ2-1,NA,TRBD2,TRBV10-3,CAITPGGRGAPTYNEQFF,TGTGCCATCACCCCCGGGGGGCGGGGGGCTCCGACCTACAATGAGCAGTTCTTC
TRBJ1-2,few,NA,TRBV5-4,CASSGPVGGPGGYTF,TGTGCCAGCAGCGGTCCCGTAGGCGGGCCAGGCGGCTACACCTTC
TRBJ1-5,few,NA,TRBV10-3,CAIRAAGYQPQHF,TGTGCCATCAGGGCGGCAGGGTACCAGCCCCAGCATTTT
TRBJ1-5,NA,TRBD1,TRBV10-3,CAISTTGEGREDQPQHF,TGTGCCATCAGTACGACAGGGGAAGGTCGAGAAGATCAGCCCCAGCATTTT
TRBJ1-2,few,TRBD1,TRBV19,CASRDGQGGTYGYTF,TGTGCCAGTAGGGATGGACAGGGTGGCACCTATGGCTACACCTTC
TRBJ2-1,NA,TRBD1,TRBV19,CASSIGTGGWDEQFF,TGTGCCAGTAGTATTGGGACAGGGGGCTGGGATGAGCAGTTCTTC
TRBJ2-5,NA,NA,TRBV20-1,CSAPPRETQYF,TGCAGTGCCCCCCCTAGAGAGACCCAGTACTTC
TRBJ1-6,NA,NA,TRBV29-1,CSVAIGEKGGSPLHF,TGCAGCGTTGCGATCGGGGAAAAGGGTGGTTCACCCCTCCACTTT
TRBJ1-2,few,NA,TRBV15,CATSRVAVNYGYTF,TGTGCCACCAGCAGAGTGGCGGTTAACTATGGCTACACCTTC
TRBJ1-3,NA,TRBD1,TRBV4-2,CASSLQGDTIYF,TGTGCCAGCAGCCTGCAGGGGGACACCATATATTTT
TRBJ2-7,NA,NA,TRBV29-1,CSASSGYEQYF,TGCAGCGCATCTTCAGGCTACGAGCAGTACTTC
TRBJ2-3,NA,NA,TRBV7-3,CASSLGVRRDTQYF,TGTGCCAGCAGCCTCGGGGTCCGGAGGGATACGCAGTATTTT
TRBJ2-2,few,NA,TRBV5-1,CASSHGGNTGELFF,TGCGCCAGCAGCCATGGGGGGAACACCGGGGAGCTGTTTTTT
TRBJ2-3,NA,NA,TRBV5-1,CASSLVDSRTDTQYF,TGCGCCAGCAGCTTGGTGGACAGCAGAACAGATACGCAGTATTTT
TRBJ1-5,few,NA,TRBV7-2,CASSLTVGPQHF,TGTGCCAGCAGCTTAACAGTTGGGCCCCAGCATTTT
TRBJ1-5,NA,NA,TRBV30,CAWSLGAVNQPQHF,TGTGCCTGGAGTCTGGGGGCAGTTAATCAGCCCCAGCATTTT
TRBJ1-1,NA,NA,TRBV29-1,CSGGVGVNTEAFF,TGCAGTGGGGGAGTAGGGGTGAACACTGAAGCTTTCTTT
TRBJ1-5,NA,TRBD1,TRBV30,CAWSVGQGENQPQHF,TGTGCCTGGAGTGTCGGACAGGGAGAGAATCAGCCCCAGCATTTT
TRBJ2-1,NA,NA,TRBV14,CASSQAGQGDEQFF,TGTGCCAGCAGCCAGGCGGGGCAGGGCGATGAGCAGTTCTTC
TRBJ1-5,few,NA,TRBV10-3,CAISEGANQPQHF,TGTGCCATCAGTGAGGGGGCAAATCAGCCCCAGCATTTT
TRBJ1-2,NA,TRBD1,TRBV5-4,CASSLQGSGYTF,TGTGCCAGCAGCTTACAGGGGAGCGGCTACACCTTC
TRBJ1-4,few,NA,TRBV5-1,CASSPTGSTNEKLFF,TGCGCCAGCAGCCCCACAGGGTCCACTAATGAAAAACTGTTTTTT
TRBJ2-7,NA,TRBD1,TRBV29-1,CSVVGQGYEQYF,TGCAGCGTTGTGGGACAGGGCTACGAGCAGTACTTC
TRBJ1-2,NA,NA,TRBV7-9,CASSYVQGDGYTF,TGTGCCAGCAGCTACGTACAGGGTGACGGCTACACCTTC
TRBJ1-2,few,NA,TRBV7-9,CASSSGRAYGYTF,TGTGCCAGCAGCTCGGGGCGGGCGTATGGCTACACCTTC
TRBJ2-1,few,NA,TRBV11-1,CASSFVSQIYNEQFF,TGTGCCAGCAGCTTTGTGTCACAGATATACAATGAGCAGTTCTTC
TRBJ1-1,few,NA,TRBV7-9,CASSSRTSRDTEAFF,TGTGCCAGCAGCTCCCGGACTTCCAGGGACACTGAAGCTTTCTTT
TRBJ1-5,NA,NA,TRBV19,CASSINTAGLNQPQHF,TGTGCCAGTAGTATTAATACGGCGGGGCTCAATCAGCCCCAGCATTTT
TRBJ2-4,few,TRBD1,TRBV9,CASSETGVQNIQYF,TGTGCCAGCAGCGAGACAGGGGTTCAAAACATTCAGTACTTC
TRBJ1-6,NA,NA,TRBV19,CASSMDQGNSPLHF,TGTGCCAGTAGTATGGACCAGGGGAATTCACCCCTCCACTTT
TRBJ2-6,NA,NA,TRBV7-2,CASSFGRHRLSSGANVLTF,TGTGCCAGCAGCTTTGGTCGGCATCGCCTGTCCTCTGGGGCCAACGTCCTGACTTTC
TRBJ2-3,NA,NA,TRBV5-1,CASSFQGTDTQYF,TGCGCCAGCAGCTTCCAGGGCACAGATACGCAGTATTTT
TRBJ2-7,NA,NA,TRBV19,CASSITRSDEQYF,TGTGCCAGTAGTATAACCAGGAGCGACGAGCAGTACTTC
TRBJ2-3,NA,NA,TRBV30,CAWGGITDTQYF,TGTGCCTGGGGGGGAATCACAGATACGCAGTATTTT